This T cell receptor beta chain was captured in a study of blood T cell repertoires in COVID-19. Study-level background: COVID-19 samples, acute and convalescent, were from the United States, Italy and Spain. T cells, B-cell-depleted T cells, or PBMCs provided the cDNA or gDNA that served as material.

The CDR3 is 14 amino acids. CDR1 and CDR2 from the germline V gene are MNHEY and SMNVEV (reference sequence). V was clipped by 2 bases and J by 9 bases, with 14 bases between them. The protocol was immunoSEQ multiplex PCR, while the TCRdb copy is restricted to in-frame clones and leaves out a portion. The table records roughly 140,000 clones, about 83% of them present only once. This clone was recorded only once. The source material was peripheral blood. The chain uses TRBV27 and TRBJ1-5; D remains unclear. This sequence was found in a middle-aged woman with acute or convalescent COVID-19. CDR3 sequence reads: CASSLGQRNTPQHF. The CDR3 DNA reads TGTGCCAGCAGTTTAGGTCAGAGGAACACGCCCCAGCATTTT.